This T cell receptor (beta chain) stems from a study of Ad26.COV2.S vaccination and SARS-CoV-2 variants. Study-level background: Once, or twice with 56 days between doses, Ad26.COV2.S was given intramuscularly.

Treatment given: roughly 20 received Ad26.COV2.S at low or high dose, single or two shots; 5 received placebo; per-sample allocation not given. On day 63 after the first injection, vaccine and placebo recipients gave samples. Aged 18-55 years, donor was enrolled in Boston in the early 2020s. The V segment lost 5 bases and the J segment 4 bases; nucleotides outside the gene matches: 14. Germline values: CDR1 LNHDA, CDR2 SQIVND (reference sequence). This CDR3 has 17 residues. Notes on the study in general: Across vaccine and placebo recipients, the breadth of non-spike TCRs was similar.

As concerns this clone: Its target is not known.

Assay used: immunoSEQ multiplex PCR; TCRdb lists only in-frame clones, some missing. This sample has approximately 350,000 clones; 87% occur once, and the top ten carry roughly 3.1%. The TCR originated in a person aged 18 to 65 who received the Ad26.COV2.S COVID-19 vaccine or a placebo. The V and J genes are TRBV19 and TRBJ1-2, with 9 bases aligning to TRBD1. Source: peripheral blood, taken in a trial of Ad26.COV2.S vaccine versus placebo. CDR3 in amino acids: CASSRRARTGDSYGYTF. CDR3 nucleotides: TGTGCCAGTAGTCGTAGGGCCCGGACAGGGGATAGCTATGGCTACACCTTC.